This T cell receptor (beta chain) originates from a study of CD8 T cells in ankylosing spondylitis. Findings and limits, study-wide: Apparently characteristic of ankylosing spondylitis blood was a TCR beta motif (eight highly homologous variants).

With 0 bases removed from V and 2 bases from J, the gap between germline ends came to 17 bases. Germline V gives CDR1 DFQATT, CDR2 SNEGSKA (reference sequence). CDR3 size: 16 residues. Generation of TCR beta libraries employed quantitative 5'-RACE incorporating molecular barcodes. Via MiXCR, TCRdb re-called the 5' RACE reads, giving one row per CDR3 protein. Of about 220,000 distinct CDR3 sequences listed, around 16% were seen once; the top ten hold 40% to 50%. On this clonotype: Its antigen is undetermined.

This sequence was found in a male donor with ankylosing spondylitis. Sequencing was carried out using blood, either unsorted or a sorted T cell fraction (not recorded which). V and J are TRBV20-1 and TRBJ2-7, with D perhaps TRBD1 or TRBD2 (5 bases each). The CDR3 sequence is CSARDLRDPTAYEQYF. As DNA, the CDR3 is TGCAGTGCTAGAGATCTGAGGGACCCAACCGCCTACGAGCAGTACTTC.